Below are 6 T cell receptor beta chains sequenced from a single sample in a study of PD-L1 blockade in urothelial cancer. Sequenced by immunoSEQ multiplex PCR; TCRdb stores in-frame clones only, minus some. The data contain about 81,000 clones, roughly nine tenths of them singletons. The source was PBMCs, collected around atezolizumab (anti-PD-L1) treatment. All receptors derive from a man in his sixties with urothelial cancer.

The chain recombines TRBV2 with TRBJ2-7; TRBD1 is a possible D gene (5 bases). The V gene lost 6 bases and the J gene lost 1 base, with 13 bases spanning the gap. In germline, CDR1 is SNHLY, CDR2 FYNNEI. This CDR3 region has 14 residues. The CDR3 is CASRTQGFSYEQYF. The DNA for the CDR3 is TGTGCCAGCAGGACCCAGGGATTTTCCTACGAGCAGTACTTC.

The genes are TRBV9 and TRBJ2-7; TRBD2 aligns across 7 bases. The CDR3 has 16 amino acids. With V trimmed by 2 bases and J by 7 bases, 15 bases remained unmatched. Germline V gene lookup returns CDR1 SGDLS and CDR2 YYNGEE. The CDR3 DNA is TGTGCCAGCAGCGTTGACAGCGGGGACGCTTTCCATGAGCAGTACTTC. Translating it yields CASSVDSGDAFHEQYF. Supplemented by reference TRBV9 and TRBJ2-7, the full variable domain reads DSGVTQTPKHLITATGQRVTLRCSPRSGDLSVYWYQQSLDQGLQFLIQYYNGEERAKGNILERFSAQQFPDLHSELNLSSLELGDSALYFCASSVDSGDAFHEQYFGPGTRLTVT.

This clone was counted only a few times. V usage is TRBV19 and J usage is TRBJ2-3, with TRBD2 identical over 7 bases. V trimming: 5 bases; J trimming: 2 bases; junction bases outside the gene matches: 7. The CDR3 is 15 residues long. Germline CDR1 and CDR2: LNHDA and SQIVND (reference sequence). The CDR3 is CASSPKAGYTDTQYF. CDR3 nucleotides: TGTGCCAGTAGTCCTAAAGCGGGGTACACAGATACGCAGTATTTT.

The chain has TRBV5-1 and TRBJ2-2; 10 bases map to TRBD1. Germline lookup yields CDR1 SGHRS and CDR2 YFSETQ. The trim removed 4 bases at V and 4 bases at J, leaving 4 bases unmatched. This CDR3 region has 15 residues. The CDR3 DNA reads TGCGCCAGCAGCCCAGGACAGGGGGGCACCGGGGAGCTGTTTTTT. Protein: CASSPGQGGTGELFF.

The chain has TRBV30 and TRBJ2-5; D gene unclear. The CDR3 has 12 residues. Germline values: CDR1 GTSNPN, CDR2 SVGIG (reference sequence). Trimming shortened V by 2 bases and J by 5 bases, and 9 bases separated the two germline ends. The CDR3 DNA follows: TGTGCCTGGAGTCTACTTAGCGAGACCCAGTACTTC. It encodes CAWSLLSETQYF.

This clone was found once. The V gene is TRBV30, the J gene TRBJ1-2, with 11 bases aligning to TRBD1. V was pared by 0 bases and J by 2 bases, with 2 bases of the junction left unmatched. The CDR3 is made up of 15 amino acids. The germline CDR1 and CDR2 sequences are GTSNPN and SVGIG (reference sequence). CDR3 nucleotide sequence: TGTGCCTGGAGTGTAGGGACAGGGGGGAACTATGGCTACACCTTC. This codes for CAWSVGTGGNYGYTF.